These 30 T cell receptor beta chains were sequenced from one sample in a study of tumor-infiltrating lymphocytes in localized non-small cell lung cancer (dated by TCRdb to the early 2020s). The library was made by the immunoSEQ multiplex PCR assay. TCRdb carries this immuneACCESS record with in-frame sequences only. Its versions omit some clonotypes, under half of them owing to an unresolved V gene in the studies checked, with the rest unexplained. The sample profile shows 6,000 or so clones; approximately 82% of them were found once. Together, the top ten hold approximately 5.6% of the sample. Sequencing input: lung tumor tissue. The receptors here all came from a human donor with non-small cell lung cancer.

The rearrangement joins TRBV19 to TRBJ1-5; the D is unclear. Germline CDR1 reads LNHDA; CDR2 reads SQIVND (reference sequence). This CDR3 region has 18 residues. V was clipped by 0 bases and J by 0 bases, with 15 bases between them. Here the CDR3 DNA reads TGTGCCAGTAGTATAGATGAGGGCGCGGGTTATAGCAATCAGCCCCAGCATTTT. Its protein is CASSIDEGAGYSNQPQHF.

In its sample, this clone was seen once. The rearrangement joins TRBV6-5 to TRBJ1-2; D perhaps matches TRBD1 (5 bases). CDR3 length equals 14 residues. Germline V lookup: CDR1 MNHEY, CDR2 SVGAGI. V dropped 0 bases and J dropped 5 bases, with 10 bases sitting between them. Written as DNA, the CDR3 is TGTGCCAGCAGTTACTCGATGGGGGGGTATGGCTACACCTTC. This gives the protein CASSYSMGGYGYTF.

V is TRBV6-5 and J is TRBJ2-7, with TRBD2 as a possible D gene (5 bases). The CDR3 has 12 amino acids. Trimming took 2 bases from V and 5 from J, leaving 7 bases between them. Germline V gene sequence: CDR1 MNHEY, CDR2 SVGAGI. The CDR3 DNA follows: TGTGCCAGCAGTTACGGAGGAAACGAGCAGTACTTC. It encodes CASSYGGNEQYF.

The chain joins TRBV6-6 to TRBJ2-7; TRBD1 matches at 7 bases. The germline gives CDR1 MNHNY, CDR2 SVGAGI (reference sequence). CDR3 length equals 13 residues. The trim removed 6 bases at V and 2 bases at J, leaving 4 bases unmatched. CDR3 loop: CASRRTGPYEQYF. The CDR3 region has the DNA TGTGCCAGCAGGCGGACAGGTCCCTACGAGCAGTACTTC.

This chain connects TRBV11-3 to TRBJ2-3; the match to TRBD1 covers 9 bases. The CDR3 runs 14 residues. Looked up from germline, CDR1 is SGHNT and CDR2 is YENEEA. J lost 3 bases, V lost 4 bases, and 2 bases had no gene match. The CDR3 nucleotides are TGTGCCAGCAGCTATGGACAGGGGACAGATACGCAGTATTTT. Its protein is CASSYGQGTDTQYF.

The J gene is TRBJ2-1, the V gene TRBV11-2; 8 bases match TRBD1. Trimming removed 5 bases from V and 2 bases from J; junction bases left unmatched: 5. Germline-derived CDR1 and CDR2 are SGHAT and FQNNGV. This CDR3 has 15 amino acids. The CDR3 sequence: CASSRGQGAYNEQFF. Here the CDR3 DNA reads TGTGCCAGCAGCCGCGGACAGGGCGCCTACAATGAGCAGTTCTTC.

The V and J genes are TRBV6-5 and TRBJ1-2; maybe TRBD1 (5 bases). There are 13 residues in the CDR3. Trimming stripped 6 bases from V and 6 bases from J, with 14 bases between. Looked up from germline, CDR1 is MNHEY and CDR2 is SVGAGI. The CDR3 region has the DNA TGTGCCAGCAGCCGCAGAGGGGCGCATGGCTACACCTTC. Protein sequence: CASSRRGAHGYTF.

This chain connects TRBV7-8 to TRBJ1-1; D not certain. Per germline, CDR1 SGHVS and CDR2 FQNEAQ. The V end lost 3 bases, the J end lost 0 bases, and 8 bases lay between the germline ends. The CDR3 runs 14 residues. For the CDR3, the DNA is TGTGCCAGCAGCTTGTTACGGGTGAACACTGAAGCTTTCTTT. Translated, it gives CASSLLRVNTEAFF.

This clone was observed a single time. The chain joins TRBV30 to TRBJ1-2; D is ambiguous. The V and J ends lost 2 bases and 2 bases respectively, with 6 bases between them. The CDR3 sequence is 12 residues long. Per the germline V gene, CDR1 is GTSNPN and CDR2 is SVGIG (reference sequence). CDR3 sequence reads: CAWSLGNYGYTF. As DNA, the CDR3 is TGTGCCTGGAGTTTGGGGAACTATGGCTACACCTTC. The variable domain in full, with the rest retrieved from reference TRBV30 and TRBJ1-2, is SQTIHQWPATLVQPVGSPLSLECTVEGTSNPNLYWYRQAAGRGLQLLFYSVGIGQISSEVPQNLSASRPQDRQFILSSKKLLLSDSGFYLCAWSLGNYGYTFGSGTRLTVV.

V and J are TRBV7-2 and TRBJ2-3, with 10 bases lining up with TRBD2. Germline V lookup: CDR1 SGHTA, CDR2 FQGNSA. The V gene end was trimmed by 1 base and the J gene end by 5 bases; junction bases not matched to a gene: 6. This CDR3 spans 16 amino acids. The CDR3 DNA follows: TGTGCCAGCAGCTTAGAGCTAGCGGGGGTAGGAGATACGCAGTATTTT. This codes for CASSLELAGVGDTQYF.

The CDR3 DNA reads as TGCGCCAGCAGCTTGGCGGGGGAGACCCAGTACTTC. This sequence encodes CASSLAGETQYF. The chain has TRBV5-1 and TRBJ2-5; D may be TRBD2 (5 bases). Germline CDR1 SGHRS, CDR2 YFSETQ. V was cut by 0 bases and J by 5 bases, with 5 bases left in between. The CDR3 spans 12 residues.

V and J are TRBV6-1 and TRBJ1-5; D may be TRBD1 (5 bases). V lost 7 bases and J 0 bases, leaving 13 bases between the germline ends. This CDR3 is built from 15 residues. The V gene's germline CDR1 is MNHNS and CDR2 SASEGT. The CDR3 here is CASKQDGNSNQPQHF. The CDR3 DNA reads TGTGCCAGCAAACAGGACGGAAATAGCAATCAGCCCCAGCATTTT.

This clone was counted only a few times. The J gene is TRBJ1-2, the V gene TRBV10-3; D gene uncertain. This CDR3 is 13 amino acids long. V lost 4 bases and J 8 bases, leaving 14 bases between the germline ends. The germline V gene has CDR1 ENHRY and CDR2 SYGVKD. The CDR3 loop reads CAISAGREAGYTF. The CDR3 DNA follows: TGTGCCATCAGTGCGGGTCGGGAGGCCGGCTACACCTTC.

DNA for the CDR3: TGTGCCAGCAGCTTGGGAGGGGGTACCGGGGAGCTGTTTTTT. It specifies CASSLGGGTGELFF. This sequence joins TRBV11-3 and TRBJ2-2; a possible D gene is TRBD2 (7 bases). Germline V CDR1 and CDR2: SGHNT, YENEEA. The CDR3 covers 14 residues. V dropped 3 bases and J dropped 5 bases, with 10 bases sitting between them. Full variable domain (outside the CDR3, taken from reference TRBV11-3 and TRBJ2-2): EAGVVQSPRYKIIEKKQPVAFWCNPISGHNTLYWYLQNLGQGPELLIRYENEEAVDDSQLPKDRFSAERLKGVDSTLKIQPAELGDSAVYLCASSLGGGTGELFFGEGSRLTVL.

This chain joins TRBV30 and TRBJ1-5; TRBD1 is a possible D gene (6 bases). CDR1 and CDR2 (germline): GTSNPN, SVGIG (reference sequence). V gave up 2 bases and J gave up 5 bases, with 10 bases separating them. The CDR3 loop spans 13 amino acids. The CDR3 protein is CAWSSDRYQPQHF. Written as DNA, the CDR3 is TGTGCCTGGAGTTCGGACAGATATCAGCCCCAGCATTTT.

The chain links TRBV6-5 to TRBJ2-1; tentative D call: TRBD1 (5 bases). This CDR3 region has 16 residues. The germline CDR1 and CDR2 sequences are MNHEY and SVGAGI. V gave up 0 bases and J gave up 0 bases, with 9 bases separating them. CDR3 sequence reads: CASSYSAGNSYNEQFF. CDR3 nucleotides: TGTGCCAGCAGTTACTCTGCAGGGAACTCCTACAATGAGCAGTTCTTC.

This clone appeared a single time. The chain is built from TRBV2 and TRBJ1-4; 7 bases match TRBD1. The CDR3 length is 16 residues. V shed 6 bases, J shed 5 bases, and the junction held 12 bases outside the gene matches. The germline V gene encodes CDR1 SNHLY and CDR2 FYNNEI. The CDR3 reads CASSPPTGVGNEKLFF. For the CDR3, the DNA is TGTGCCAGCAGCCCCCCAACAGGGGTGGGGAATGAAAAACTGTTTTTT.

The chain recombines TRBV27 with TRBJ2-5; D remains unclear. Germline loops: CDR1 MNHEY, CDR2 SMNVEV (reference sequence). V was trimmed by 5 bases and J by 1 base, leaving 8 bases between them. The CDR3 runs to 13 residues. CDR3 sequence (DNA): TGTGCCAGCAGTCGTAGGGTCCAAGAGACCCAGTACTTC. Its protein is CASSRRVQETQYF.

The chain is built from TRBV27 and TRBJ2-5, with TRBD2 identical over 12 bases. The CDR3 runs 16 residues. V gave up 4 bases and J gave up 5 bases; unmatched junction bases: 8. Germline values: CDR1 MNHEY, CDR2 SMNVEV (reference sequence). The CDR3 bases are TGTGCCAGCAGTTCATACACTAGCGGGGGGCGGGAGACCCAGTACTTC. This gives the protein CASSSYTSGGRETQYF.

CDR3 region: CASNPQPLQPQHF. CDR3 in DNA: TGTGCCAGCAATCCACAACCTCTTCAGCCCCAGCATTTT. The V gene is TRBV6-1, the J gene TRBJ1-5; D ambiguous. Trimming shortened V by 7 bases and J by 6 bases, and 13 bases separated the two germline ends. Germline V gene lookup returns CDR1 MNHNS and CDR2 SASEGT. The CDR3 length is 13 residues.

This clone showed up just a few times. The chain is built from TRBV6-1 and TRBJ2-1; D call uncertain. CDR1 and CDR2 from the germline V gene are MNHNS and SASEGT. There are 12 residues in the CDR3. V lost 2 bases to trimming and J lost 15 bases, with 14 bases between them. The CDR3 nucleotides are TGTGCCAGCAGTGAATTCCCAGTAGCCCCGTTCTTC. This translates into CASSEFPVAPFF.

The chain uses TRBV30 and TRBJ2-7, with 7 bases matching TRBD1. This CDR3 spans 13 amino acids. Germline trimming cut 7 bases from V and 0 bases from J; bases unmatched to any gene: 6. Germline V gene sequence: CDR1 GTSNPN, CDR2 SVGIG (reference sequence). The CDR3 nucleotides read TGTGCCTTACAGGGGCCTTCCTCCTACGAGCAGTACTTC. Protein: CALQGPSSYEQYF. Filled out from reference TRBV30 and TRBJ2-7, the complete variable domain reads SQTIHQWPATLVQPVGSPLSLECTVEGTSNPNLYWYRQAAGRGLQLLFYSVGIGQISSEVPQNLSASRPQDRQFILSSKKLLLSDSGFYLCALQGPSSYEQYFGPGTRLTVT.

The chain joins TRBV11-2 to TRBJ2-2; TRBD1 aligns across 8 bases. CDR1 SGHAT and CDR2 FQNNGV come from the germline V gene. After removal of 5 bases from V and 6 bases from J, the junction contained 5 bases not matched to a gene. CDR3 size: 14 residues. For the CDR3, the DNA is TGTGCCAGCAGCCAGCAGGGGGCATCCGGGGAGCTGTTTTTT. This sequence encodes CASSQQGASGELFF.

The chain uses TRBV29-1 and TRBJ2-7; D gene unclear. The CDR3 is 12 amino acids. Germline assignment: CDR1 SQVTM and CDR2 ANQGSEA. V was cut by 5 bases and J by 4 bases, with 12 bases left in between. The DNA for the CDR3 is TGCAGCGTTAGTGGCTCCGGGTACGAGCAGTACTTC. Its translation is CSVSGSGYEQYF.

The V gene is TRBV5-6, the J gene TRBJ2-2; D gene ambiguous. This CDR3 spans 11 amino acids. Looked up from germline, CDR1 is SGHDT and CDR2 is YYEEEE. Trimming shortened V by 1 base and J by 8 bases, and 3 bases separated the two germline ends. Here the CDR3 reads CASSLNGELFF. The CDR3 DNA follows: TGTGCCAGCAGCTTGAATGGGGAGCTGTTTTTT.

V and J are TRBV7-9 and TRBJ2-3, with 11 bases fitting TRBD2. The germline V gene encodes CDR1 SEHNR and CDR2 FQNEAQ (reference sequence). The CDR3 is made up of 16 amino acids. V lost 2 bases to trimming and J lost 5 bases; unmatched junction nucleotides: 6. CDR3 amino acids: CASSLYGTSGRDTQYF. In nucleotides, the CDR3 is TGTGCCAGCAGCTTATATGGGACTAGCGGCCGAGATACGCAGTATTTT.

The chain uses TRBV7-9 and TRBJ2-1; D is ambiguous. V was pared by 3 bases and J by 7 bases, with 7 bases between. This CDR3 spans 12 amino acids. Germline-derived CDR1 and CDR2 are SEHNR and FQNEAQ (reference sequence). CDR3 in DNA: TGTGCCAGCAGCTTCCTCGGGAATGAGCAGTTCTTC. Protein product: CASSFLGNEQFF.

This rearrangement joins TRBV13 to TRBJ1-4; D is unclear. CDR1 and CDR2 (germline): PRHDT, FYEKMQ (reference sequence). V was pared by 5 bases and J by 7 bases, with 14 bases between. This CDR3 contains 14 residues. CDR3 in amino acids: CASSQGPFGEKLFF. CDR3 bases: TGTGCCAGCAGCCAAGGGCCATTTGGTGAAAAACTGTTTTTT.

This chain links TRBV2 with TRBJ2-5, with unresolved D. Trimming stripped 9 bases from V and 2 bases from J, with 10 bases between. The CDR3 consists of 12 residues. Germline V lookup: CDR1 SNHLY, CDR2 FYNNEI. CDR3 sequence reads: CASGWAQETQYF. DNA for the CDR3: TGTGCCAGTGGGTGGGCACAAGAGACCCAGTACTTC.

The chain has TRBV10-1 and TRBJ2-3; a weak D match, TRBD2 (5 bases). This CDR3 is built from 16 residues. With 3 bases removed from V and 6 bases from J, the gap between germline ends came to 19 bases. In germline, CDR1 is WNHNN, CDR2 SYGVQD (reference sequence). The CDR3 sequence: CASSDRDAKEVDTQYF. The CDR3 DNA reads as TGCGCCAGCAGTGATCGGGATGCCAAAGAGGTCGATACGCAGTATTTT.